These 8 T cell receptor beta chains were sequenced from one sample in a study of CD8+CD57+ T cells in acquired aplastic anemia. Both TCR beta VDJ combination and CDR3 sequence profiling were carried out. Genomic DNA was the template for this profiling. Via MiXCR, TCRdb re-called the reads, giving one row per CDR3 protein. This sample has roughly 200,000 distinct CDR3 sequences; roughly 63% occur once, and the top ten carry about 42%. All patients picked for sequencing had shown, by flow cytometry, an expansion of CD8+CD57+ cells. The sequenced sample was sorted CD4+, CD8+, or CD8+CD57+ T cells (not recorded which) from PBMCs. These receptors all come from a human donor with aplastic anemia.

The rearrangement uses TRBV7-9 and TRBJ2-5; D is ambiguous. The V gene lost 3 bases and the J gene lost 5 bases, with 10 bases spanning the gap. Germline CDR1 and CDR2: SEHNR and FQNEAQ (reference sequence). The CDR3 length is 13 residues. CDR3 residues: CASSLPNRETQYF. DNA of the CDR3: TGTGCCAGCAGCTTGCCCAACCGGGAGACCCAGTACTTC.

There are many counts of this clonotype. This chain links TRBV30 with TRBJ1-1, with no clear D. Germline V CDR1 and CDR2: GTSNPN, SVGIG (reference sequence). This CDR3 has 13 amino acids. Between the trimmed V and J ends, which lost 1 base and 0 bases, there was a span of 6 bases. The CDR3 spells CAWSDVLNTEAFF. CDR3 nucleotide sequence: TGTGCCTGGAGTGACGTATTGAACACTGAAGCTTTCTTT. Together with reference TRBV30 and TRBJ1-1, the CDR3 gives the full variable domain: SQTIHQWPATLVQPVGSPLSLECTVEGTSNPNLYWYRQAAGRGLQLLFYSVGIGQISSEVPQNLSASRPQDRQFILSSKKLLLSDSGFYLCAWSDVLNTEAFFGQGTRLTVV.

The rearrangement uses TRBV7-8 and TRBJ2-7; 7 nucleotides align to TRBD2. With 3 bases clipped from V and 1 base from J, the junction kept 3 bases outside the gene matches. The CDR3 is 14 residues long. The germline V gene has CDR1 SGHVS and CDR2 FQNEAQ. CDR3 residues: CASSLGTKSYEQYF. DNA for the CDR3: TGTGCCAGCAGCTTGGGGACTAAGTCCTACGAGCAGTACTTC.

This clonotype has just one count. The chain has TRBV15 and TRBJ2-7; 8 bases are a match to TRBD2. Looked up from germline, CDR1 is LNHNV and CDR2 is YYDKDF (reference sequence). V lost 3 bases, J lost 7 bases, and 14 bases stayed unmatched. CDR3 size: 16 residues. The CDR3 bases are TGTGCCACCAGCAGCTCCCGGGAGGGCCCAAAGGGAGAGCAGTACTTC. It translates to CATSSSREGPKGEQYF.

The genes are TRBV5-1 and TRBJ2-7, with 10 bases aligning to TRBD1. J was trimmed by 3 bases and V by 2 bases; bases with no gene match: 5. Germline CDR1 SGHRS, CDR2 YFSETQ. The CDR3 totals 15 residues. The CDR3 reads CASSFPGQGFYEQYF. The CDR3, as DNA: TGCGCCAGCAGCTTTCCGGGACAGGGGTTCTACGAGCAGTACTTC.

The chain links TRBV2 to TRBJ1-1; D is unresolved. The CDR3 consists of 14 residues. The germline V and J ends were trimmed by 6 bases and 0 bases, with 11 bases remaining between them. Germline lookup yields CDR1 SNHLY and CDR2 FYNNEI. The CDR3 region has the DNA TGTGCCAGCAGCGTAAGGGCGATGAACACTGAAGCTTTCTTT. Amino acid sequence: CASSVRAMNTEAFF. The variable domain in full, with the rest retrieved from reference TRBV2 and TRBJ1-1, is EPEVTQTPSHQVTQMGQEVILRCVPISNHLYFYWYRQILGQKVEFLVSFYNNEISEKSEIFDDQFSVERPDGSNFTLKIRSTKLEDSAMYFCASSVRAMNTEAFFGQGTRLTVV.

DNA for the CDR3: TGCGCCAGCAGCCAAGGCGGCGGGGAGGACACTGAAGCTTTCTTT. It yields the protein CASSQGGGEDTEAFF. The genes are TRBV4-1 and TRBJ1-1; D not resolved. CDR1 is MGHRA and CDR2 is YSYEKL in the germline V gene. Trimming took 1 base from V and 3 from J, leaving 12 bases between them. The CDR3 consists of 15 residues.

The V gene is TRBV7-4, the J gene TRBJ1-3; D is ambiguous. CDR3 length: 15 residues. Trimming removed 2 bases from V and 2 bases from J, with 10 bases in between. Germline CDR1 and CDR2: SGHVT and SQSDAQ. The DNA of the CDR3 is TGTGCCAGCAGCTTATCCCGGGATGCTGGAAACACCATATATTTT. Residues: CASSLSRDAGNTIYF.